What follows is one T cell receptor beta chain and its context. Its antigen remains unknown. This sample stems from a study of T cells in Graves' hyperthyroidism and ophthalmopathy. For the study at large: The authors collected peripheral blood at initial diagnosis, before any treatment. Study outcomes and limitations: Among clonotypes expanded in thyroid above 0.001, most were also found in blood.

Exclusion of patients followed from uncontrolled infection, other autoimmune disease, pregnancy or lactation. The CDR3 is 19 amino acids. V dropped 10 bases and J dropped 0 bases, with 25 bases sitting between them. CDR1 MRHNA and CDR2 SNTAGT come from the germline V gene. Amplification yielded TCR beta CDR3 regions, with RNA transcripts as the source. The TCR CDR3 first-round RT-PCR relied on the HTBI primer set. TCRdb recomputed calls from the multiplex PCR reads with MiXCR, one row per CDR3 protein. The table lists hundreds of thousands of distinct CDR3 sequences, more than 11% of them singletons, with less than 6% in the top ten.

The sequence was collected from a woman younger than 45 with Graves' hyperthyroidism that later progressed to Graves' ophthalmopathy. Sequenced material: blood. This rearrangement joins TRBV6-4 to TRBJ2-6; the D gene could be TRBD1 or TRBD2 (6 bases each). The CDR3 DNA sequence: TGTGCCATCAGGGGATCAACCGGGACTCTTTCCTCTGGGGCCAACGTCCTGACTTTC. Its protein is CAIRGSTGTLSSGANVLTF.